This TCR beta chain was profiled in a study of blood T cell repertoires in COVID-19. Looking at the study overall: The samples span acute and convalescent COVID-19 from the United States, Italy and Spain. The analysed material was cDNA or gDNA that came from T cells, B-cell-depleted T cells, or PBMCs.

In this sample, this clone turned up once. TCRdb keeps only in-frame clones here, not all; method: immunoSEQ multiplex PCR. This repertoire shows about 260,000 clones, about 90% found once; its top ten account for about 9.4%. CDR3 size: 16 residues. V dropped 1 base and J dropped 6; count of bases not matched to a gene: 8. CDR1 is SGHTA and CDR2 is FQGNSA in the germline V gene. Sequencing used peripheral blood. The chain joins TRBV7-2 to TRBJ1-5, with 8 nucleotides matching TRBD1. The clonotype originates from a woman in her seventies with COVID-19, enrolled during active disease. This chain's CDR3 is CASSLGGQGAVQPQHF. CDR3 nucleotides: TGTGCCAGCAGCTTAGGAGGGCAGGGGGCTGTTCAGCCCCAGCATTTT.